This T cell receptor beta chain was found in a study of neurological immune-mediated disorders. TCRdb analysed the 5' RACE reads with MiXCR anew, one entry per CDR3 protein. The sample has about 74,000 distinct CDR3 sequences; 5.2% are singletons. Many counts were recorded for this clonotype. V was pared by 2 bases and J by 8 bases, with 13 bases between. The CDR3 covers 15 residues. Germline V gives CDR1 KGHSH, CDR2 LQKENI. V is TRBV18 and J is TRBJ1-6; no definite D call. The receptor was derived from a man younger than 35 with multiple sclerosis. Sequenced input: PBMCs. The CDR3 sequence: CASSPSAGFDSPLHF. CDR3 nucleotide sequence: TGTGCCAGCTCACCATCGGCAGGCTTTGATTCACCCCTCCACTTT.